This is a list of T cell receptor beta chains from one sample in a study of cytomegalovirus exposure and HLA in healthy donors. Sequenced by immunoSEQ multiplex PCR; TCRdb stores in-frame clones only, minus some. The top ten clones hold roughly 2% of a sample with 100,000 to 150,000 clones, around 80% of them seen once. The specimen sequenced was PBMCs. The receptors derive from a man aged 18 to 29 in good health and CMV-seronegative. Both conserved end residues are part of each CDR3.

V | CDR3
TRBV7-2 | CASSIVPGVEQYF
TRBV6-6 | CASSLQVITDTQYF
TRBV11-2 | CASSLGRMDWSYEQYF
TRBV5-4 | CASSPAGTHTYEQYF
TRBV4-1 | CASSQGGKGHRGKNIQYF
TRBV7-3 | CASSRGADTGELFF
TRBV6-1 | CASSGATSGGRDTQYF
TRBV2 | CASRTTGGNYGYTF
TRBV19 | CASSGGNTGELFF
TRBV13 | CASGNRGLRICGYTF
TRBV7-9 | CASSSTSGKFSYEQYF
TRBV4-1 | CASSVVPGETQYF
TRBV5-1 | CASRYMTGGETQYF
TRBV7-2 | CASSLPDRVEYEQYF
TRBV6-5 | CASRSGTGSRETQYF
TRBV5-1 | CASSLGDRGTEAFF
TRBV11-3 | CASSPRGLYNEQFF
TRBV15 | CATSRDPSTGGNEKLFF
TRBV15 | CATSRAGQGAPNSYEQYF
TRBV6-1 | CASSETRPARVFF
TRBV9 | CASSVGGGTPYNEQFF
TRBV18 | CASSPPLTDTQYF
TRBV19 | CASSIWDRGSGANVLTF
TRBV5-4 | CASSRGQTATNEKLFF
TRBV7-3 | CASSLGQTYGYTF
TRBV7-2 | CASSRDSLANYGYTF
TRBV7-6 | CASSSSDRVIGDTQYF
TRBV5-3 | CARSFAGTSVFGELFF
TRBV12-2 | CASRYSGPSYNEQFF
TRBV11-3 | CASSFGAGGPFSDTQYF
TRBV4-1 | CASGTGYSNQPQHF
TRBV19 | CASTRGGGSTSSSYEQYF
TRBV6-6 | CASRSETLQMHYGYTF
TRBV15 | CATSRGQTGTSGQETQYF
TRBV25-1 | CASSEAGVETQYF
TRBV10-3 | CAISEGTHRDGYTF
TRBV7-9 | CASSSTSGRAGHTYEQYF
TRBV4-2 | CASSQVPNEGYYEQYF
TRBV6-5 | CASSYGHRAYGYTF
TRBV30 | CAWSWQITGTEAFF
TRBV2 | CASRDWHSYEQYF
TRBV6-1 | CASTSGREQFF
TRBV6-6 | CASILSGANVLTF
TRBV6-4 | CASSDTVMNTGELFF
TRBV6-5 | CASLAEISYEQYF
TRBV19 | CASSPDRDTEAFF
TRBV14 | CASSQETGDSYNEQFF
TRBV4-1 | CASSHLTSGSLNEQFF
TRBV6-5 | CASSYVGTGYEELFF
TRBV5-5 | CASSSRTEYYGYTF
TRBV7-9 | CASTPGGPSSYNEQFF